Shown below are 21 T cell receptor beta chains from a single sample sequenced in a study of cytomegalovirus exposure and HLA in healthy donors. Some clones are missing from TCRdb's copy, which holds only in-frame ones; the method was immunoSEQ multiplex PCR. The top ten hold 1.8% of the sample, which has some 150,000 clones, approximately 94% seen once. The sequenced sample was PBMCs. These TCRs come from a man in his late teens or twenties in good health and CMV-seropositive.

This clone was counted a few times. The chain recombines TRBV10-3 with TRBJ1-2, with 7 bases aligning to TRBD1. J gave up 6 bases and V 10 bases, and 11 bases lay outside the gene matches. CDR1 is ENHRY and CDR2 is SYGVKD in the germline V gene. The length of the CDR3 is 13 residues. The CDR3 region has the DNA TGTGCCAGCGGGCAGGGGGATCAAGATGGCTACACCTTC. It is translated as CASGQGDQDGYTF.

The chain links TRBV29-1 to TRBJ2-7; 7 bases agree with TRBD1. V gave up 6 bases and J gave up 13 bases; unmatched junction bases: 21. This CDR3 has 14 residues. Germline CDR1 reads SQVTM; CDR2 reads ANQGSEA. Here the CDR3 DNA reads TGCAGCGTGGAAACCGGGACAGCAGGTTTGGGACGATACTTC. Translated, it gives CSVETGTAGLGRYF.

The chain has TRBV5-6 and TRBJ1-1, with D maybe TRBD1 (5 bases). V was trimmed by 1 base and J by 4 bases, leaving 11 bases between them. The germline V gene encodes CDR1 SGHDT and CDR2 YYEEEE. The CDR3 extends over 14 amino acids. In DNA form, the CDR3 reads TGTGCCAGCAGCTTGCCAGGGTCGGGCACTGAAGCTTTCTTT. Protein: CASSLPGSGTEAFF.

This clone was recorded once. The chain uses TRBV11-3 and TRBJ2-1; 13 nucleotides line up with TRBD2. Germline values: CDR1 SGHNT, CDR2 YENEEA. The CDR3 length is 15 residues. Trimming at V came to 4 bases and at J to 10 bases, leaving 7 bases not matched to a gene. The CDR3 sequence: CASSSGLAGVREQFF. The CDR3 DNA reads as TGTGCCAGCAGCTCAGGACTAGCGGGAGTTAGGGAGCAGTTCTTC.

The DNA of the CDR3 is TGTGCCAGCAGCCAGAGGATGAACACTGAAGCTTTCTTT. Its translation: CASSQRMNTEAFF. The chain is built from TRBV11-3 and TRBJ1-1; D uncertain. The CDR3 loop spans 13 amino acids. Germline V gene lookup returns CDR1 SGHNT and CDR2 YENEEA. Trimming pared 5 bases from V and 0 bases from J, leaving 7 bases between.

The V call is TRBV29-1, the J call TRBJ1-5, with D hard to call. CDR1 and CDR2 (germline): SQVTM, ANQGSEA. The CDR3 runs 14 residues. The ends were cut back, 4 bases at V and 6 bases at J, with 16 bases in the middle. CDR3 amino acids: CSVGVGEGGQPQHF. As DNA, the CDR3 is TGCAGCGTTGGGGTTGGGGAGGGTGGTCAGCCCCAGCATTTT.

The chain recombines TRBV7-9 with TRBJ2-1; 7 nucleotides line up with TRBD2. Looked up from germline, CDR1 is SEHNR and CDR2 is FQNEAQ (reference sequence). CDR3 length equals 16 residues. V lost 7 bases to trimming and J lost 2 bases; unmatched junction nucleotides: 11. DNA for the CDR3: TGTGCCAGCACCGTGGGTAGCGGGCTCCCCTACAATGAGCAGTTCTTC. Protein sequence: CASTVGSGLPYNEQFF.

The V call is TRBV29-1, the J call TRBJ1-2, with D unclear. The CDR3 sequence is 14 residues long. The germline V gene has CDR1 SQVTM and CDR2 ANQGSEA. V lost 0 bases and J lost 5, with 13 bases in between. The CDR3, as DNA: TGCAGCGTTGAAGATCCGGGTTTTTCATATGGCTACACCTTC. Amino acid sequence: CSVEDPGFSYGYTF.

The chain uses TRBV4-1 and TRBJ2-1; D gene ambiguous. V shed 4 bases and J shed 8 bases, with 15 bases lying between them. Germline V gene data show CDR1 as MGHRA and CDR2 as YSYEKL. The CDR3 contains 14 residues. CDR3 bases: TGCGCCAGCAGCCTCGGGTCGCTTCCCTATGAGCAGTTCTTC. Amino acids: CASSLGSLPYEQFF.

The rearrangement links TRBV5-1 to TRBJ2-5; 12 bases fit TRBD2. The V gene's germline CDR1 is SGHRS and CDR2 YFSETQ. The V and J ends lost 4 bases and 5 bases, in that order; junction bases with no gene match: 6. CDR3 length equals 15 residues. This CDR3 reads CASSTGLAGFETQYF. DNA for the CDR3: TGCGCCAGCAGCACCGGACTAGCGGGGTTTGAGACCCAGTACTTC.

The CDR3 here is CATQMGGETQYF. DNA for the CDR3: TGTGCCACCCAAATGGGGGGAGAGACCCAGTACTTC. This rearrangement joins TRBV6-6 to TRBJ2-5; TRBD2 is a possible D gene (6 bases). The V gene lost 10 bases and the J gene lost 4 bases, with 13 bases spanning the gap. This CDR3 contains 12 residues. Germline V gives CDR1 MNHNY, CDR2 SVGAGI (reference sequence).

Comment on this clone: At one end, the junction sequence differs from germline, possibly due to a read error. This rearrangement joins TRBV6-1 to TRBJ2-7, with TRBD2 matching over 10 bases. Germline lookup yields CDR1 MNHNS and CDR2 SASEGT. This CDR3 contains 11 residues. CDR3 DNA: TGTGCCAGCAGTGGGGCTAGCGGGAGCTGCTTC. Translating gives CASSGASGSCF.

This rearrangement joins TRBV2 to TRBJ2-7, with D maybe TRBD1 (5 bases). The CDR3 is 14 residues long. The V gene lost 4 bases and the J gene lost 5 bases, with 15 bases spanning the gap. Per germline, CDR1 SNHLY and CDR2 FYNNEI. CDR3 region: CASSAGSGINEQYF. The CDR3 DNA reads as TGTGCCAGCAGTGCAGGATCAGGGATCAACGAGCAGTACTTC.

V usage is TRBV5-1 and J usage is TRBJ2-7, with 13 bases that match TRBD2. This CDR3 contains 16 residues. Germline V CDR1 and CDR2: SGHRS, YFSETQ. V was clipped by 1 base and J by 2 bases; unmatched bases: 3. CDR3 sequence: CASSLPGLAGTYEQYF. CDR3 in DNA: TGCGCCAGCAGCTTGCCGGGACTAGCGGGGACCTACGAGCAGTACTTC.

The count of this clone is one. Other DNA sequences within the sample encode an identical CDR3. This chain joins TRBV28 and TRBJ2-7; D call uncertain. V was pared by 6 bases and J by 3 bases, with 6 bases between. Germline CDR1 is MDHEN and CDR2 is SYDVKM. The CDR3 runs 11 residues. CDR3 in amino acids: CASSRLYEQYF. Here the CDR3 DNA reads TGTGCCAGCAGCCGACTCTACGAGCAGTACTTC. The whole variable domain, filled in from reference TRBV28 and TRBJ2-7, reads DVKVTQSSRYLVKRTGEKVFLECVQDMDHENMFWYRQDPGLGLRLIYFSYDVKMKEKGDIPEGYSVSREKKERFSLILESASTNQTSMYLCASSRLYEQYFGPGTRLTVT.

This clone occurred a few times. The chain carries TRBV5-6 and TRBJ1-6, with 8 bases identical to TRBD1. CDR3 length equals 16 residues. The J segment lost 9 bases and the V segment lost 1 base, leaving 9 bases of the junction unmatched. Germline V CDR1 and CDR2: SGHDT, YYEEEE. The CDR3 here is CASSLWGGTGTSPLHF. The CDR3 DNA sequence: TGTGCCAGCAGCTTGTGGGGGGGGACAGGTACTTCACCCCTCCACTTT.

The V gene is TRBV28, the J gene TRBJ1-1; D is undetermined. The CDR3 is 13 residues long. V lost 5 bases and J 5 bases, leaving 12 bases between the germline ends. From germline, CDR1 is MDHEN and CDR2 SYDVKM. The CDR3 loop is CASSRARWTEAFF. As DNA, the CDR3 is TGTGCCAGCAGTAGAGCCCGATGGACTGAAGCTTTCTTT. Using reference TRBV28 and TRBJ1-1 for the parts outside the CDR3, the full variable domain is DVKVTQSSRYLVKRTGEKVFLECVQDMDHENMFWYRQDPGLGLRLIYFSYDVKMKEKGDIPEGYSVSREKKERFSLILESASTNQTSMYLCASSRARWTEAFFGQGTRLTVV.

V gene TRBV5-8 combines with J gene TRBJ1-1; 9 nucleotides align to TRBD1. The CDR3 runs 11 residues. Looked up from germline, CDR1 is SGHTS and CDR2 is YDEGEE. The CDR3 nucleotides are TGTGCTTGGGACAGGGACACTGAAGCTTTCTTT. Amino acid sequence: CAWDRDTEAFF.

In its sample, this clone was seen once. The V gene is TRBV11-1, the J gene TRBJ2-7; 8 bases are shared with TRBD1. This CDR3 region has 15 residues. With 3 bases clipped from V and 2 bases from J, the junction kept 6 bases outside the gene matches. Germline V gene sequence: CDR1 SGHAT, CDR2 FQDESV (reference sequence). CDR3: CASSFRDRPPYEQYF. The DNA for the CDR3 is TGTGCCAGCAGCTTCCGGGACAGGCCACCCTACGAGCAGTACTTC.

The rearrangement joins TRBV2 to TRBJ2-2, with D maybe TRBD2 (6 bases). The CDR3 loop spans 15 amino acids. V gave up 5 bases and J gave up 4 bases, with 14 bases separating them. CDR1 SNHLY and CDR2 FYNNEI come from the germline V gene. This CDR3 reads CASSRDGRGTGELFF. CDR3 bases: TGTGCCAGCAGTCGGGACGGGCGGGGCACCGGGGAGCTGTTTTTT.

V and J are TRBV13 and TRBJ1-4; D is ambiguous. V was cut by 0 bases and J by 0 bases, with 2 bases left in between. The CDR3 consists of 14 residues. Per the germline V gene, CDR1 is PRHDT and CDR2 is FYEKMQ (reference sequence). The CDR3 DNA sequence: TGTGCCAGCAGCTTAGGCTCAACTAATGAAAAACTGTTTTTT. This gives the protein CASSLGSTNEKLFF.